This TCR beta chain was sequenced for a study of cytotoxic CD8 clonotypes in ibrutinib-treated CLL (TCRdb year 2021). Notes on the research overall: The cohort had about a dozen relapsed/refractory and 15 treatment-naive patients; some 17 were IGHV unmutated. Samples averaged roughly 280,000 productive templates and tens of thousands of productive rearrangements. Cryopreserved peripheral blood mononuclear cells were obtained prior to treatment, at the time of response, and at either disease progression or sustained remission. All remission and progressive disease samples were collected while patients were still receiving ibrutinib. Of the approximately 87 people in the trial, 26 had longitudinal samples available. Partial responses were observed in roughly 24 patients and complete responses in 2; after a median follow-up of roughly 72 months, remission was maintained in approximately 15 patients and progression was observed in about twelve. Samples at response were collected after a median of about 12 months of treatment, with a range of about 6 to 40 months. Overall study results and their limits: Sampling times were not matched between sustained-remission and progressing patients, and lymph node repertoires were not studied. Public clonotypes were found to be uncommon and were observed to contract or remain stable during treatment; the increase in clonality was shown to reflect expansion of private clonotypes at ibrutinib response. Baseline clonality was found to be higher than that of age-matched healthy donors and was strongly correlated with circulating CD8+ T-cell counts. An increase in clonality was observed at ibrutinib response, with clonality remaining stable during sustained remission and falling back toward baseline at progression.

From the cysteine through the phenylalanine, the CDR3 covers 19 amino acids. Of the read, only the CDR3 DNA is kept; its 57 bases are in frame from base 1. CDR1 and CDR2, looked up from the germline V gene (reference sequence), are SEHNR and FQNEAQ. Trimming removed 5 bases from V and 8 bases from J; the gene matches leave 22 bases unexplained. This clone appeared once. This clone's antigen is unknown. Per-nucleotide qualities are absent, and no much larger clonotype sits a single base away. The sample's time point label, decoded: progressive disease on ibrutinib. For TCR beta library preparation, 1.5 to 2 micrograms of genomic DNA were extracted from the cryopreserved PBMCs. Longitudinal blood samples from CLL patients receiving ibrutinib monotherapy were subjected to high-throughput TCR beta sequencing. The patients took part in an open-label, single-center phase 2 trial of ibrutinib monotherapy.

The goal of deep resolution MiSeq sequencing was a depth between 1 in 1 million and 1 in 200,000 T cells, and coverage averaged 10x per clonotype. The immunoSEQ hsTCRB Kit was used to generate the TCR beta libraries. The study's own analysis went as follows. Data were analyzed with ImmunoSEQ Data Assistant and ImmunoSEQ Analyzer, with V, D and J genes assigned per IMGT definitions. Clonality, with values ranging from 0 to 1, was calculated as one minus the normalized Shannon entropy of productive rearrangement frequencies. Public clonotype analysis was restricted to overrepresented clonotypes comprising at least 0.05% of each patient's repertoire. Roughly 12 age-matched healthy donor repertoires from immuneACCESS were used as controls for clonality. The source is immuneACCESS, and TCRdb retained only in-frame sequences with V and J called. Part of the clones is not carried over; for the studies checked, unresolved V genes explain less than half of this, and the remainder is unexplained. From that table come the V and J calls and clone size; the DNA was used to work out D and trimming. The sample records around 160,000 clones, about 88% of which are singletons. The top ten clonotypes cover about 2.9% of the sample.

The sequencing used PBMCs, collected at disease progression, from a patient treated with ibrutinib. The origin of this receptor is a human donor with chronic lymphocytic leukemia. The chain is assembled from TRBV7-9 and TRBJ2-1, and 9 junctional nucleotides match TRBD2. Here is the DNA: TGTGCCAGCAGCACCCAGGGGGGGTCTAGCGGGAACGGCGGGCATGAGCAGTTCTTC. The encoded protein is CASSTQGGSSGNGGHEQFF. When the CDR3 is completed using the reference TRBV7-9 and TRBJ2-1 genes on either side, the full variable domain is DTGVSQNPRHKITKRGQNVTFRCDPISEHNRLYWYRQTLGQGPEFLTYFQNEAQLEKSRLLSDRFSAERPKGSFSTLEIQRTEQGDSAMYLCASSTQGGSSGNGGHEQFFGPGTRLTVL.